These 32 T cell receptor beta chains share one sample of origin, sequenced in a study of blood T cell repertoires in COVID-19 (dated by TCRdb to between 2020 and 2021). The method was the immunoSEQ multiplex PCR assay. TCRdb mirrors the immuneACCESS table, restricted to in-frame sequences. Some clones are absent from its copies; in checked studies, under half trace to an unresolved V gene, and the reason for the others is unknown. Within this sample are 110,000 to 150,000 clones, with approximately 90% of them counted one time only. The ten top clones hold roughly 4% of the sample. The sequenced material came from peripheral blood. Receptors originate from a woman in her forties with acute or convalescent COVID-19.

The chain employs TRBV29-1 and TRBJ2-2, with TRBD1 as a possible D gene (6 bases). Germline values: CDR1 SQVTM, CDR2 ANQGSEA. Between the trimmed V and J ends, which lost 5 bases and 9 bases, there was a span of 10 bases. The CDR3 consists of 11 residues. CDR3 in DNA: TGCAGCGTTATAACAGGGCGGGAGCTGTTTTTT. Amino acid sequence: CSVITGRELFF.

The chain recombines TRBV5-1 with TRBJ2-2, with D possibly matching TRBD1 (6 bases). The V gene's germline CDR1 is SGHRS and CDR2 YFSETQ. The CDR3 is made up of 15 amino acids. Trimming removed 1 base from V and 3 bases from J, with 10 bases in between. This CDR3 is CASSLQAGDTGELFF. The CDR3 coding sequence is TGCGCCAGCAGCTTGCAGGCAGGGGACACCGGGGAGCTGTTTTTT. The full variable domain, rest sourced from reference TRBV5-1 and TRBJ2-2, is KAGVTQTPRYLIKTRGQQVTLSCSPISGHRSVSWYQQTPGQGLQFLFEYFSETQRNKGNFPGRFSGRQFSNSRSEMNVSTLELGDSALYLCASSLQAGDTGELFFGEGSRLTVL.

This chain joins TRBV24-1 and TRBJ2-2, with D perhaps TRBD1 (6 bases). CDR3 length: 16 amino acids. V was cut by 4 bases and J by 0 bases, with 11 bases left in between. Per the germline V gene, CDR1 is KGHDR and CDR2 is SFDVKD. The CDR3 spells CATSESGVANTGELFF. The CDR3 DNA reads TGTGCCACCAGTGAGTCAGGGGTCGCGAACACCGGGGAGCTGTTTTTT.

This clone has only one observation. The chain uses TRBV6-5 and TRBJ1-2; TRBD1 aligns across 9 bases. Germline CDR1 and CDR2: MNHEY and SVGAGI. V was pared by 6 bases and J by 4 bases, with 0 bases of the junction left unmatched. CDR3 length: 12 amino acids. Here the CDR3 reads CASRTGGYGYTF. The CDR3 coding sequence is TGTGCCAGCAGGACAGGGGGCTATGGCTACACCTTC.

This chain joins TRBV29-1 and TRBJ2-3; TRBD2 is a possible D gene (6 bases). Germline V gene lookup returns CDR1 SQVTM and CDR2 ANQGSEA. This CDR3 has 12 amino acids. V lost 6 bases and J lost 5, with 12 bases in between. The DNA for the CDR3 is TGCAGCGTCGACGGGAGCCGAGATACGCAGTATTTT. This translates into CSVDGSRDTQYF.

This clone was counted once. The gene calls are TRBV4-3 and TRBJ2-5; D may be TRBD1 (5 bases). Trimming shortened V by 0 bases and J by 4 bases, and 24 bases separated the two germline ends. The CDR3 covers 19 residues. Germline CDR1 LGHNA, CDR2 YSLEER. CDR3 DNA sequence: TGCGCCAGCAGCCAAGATTCAATTATGGGTCAGGGTGGTGGAGAGACCCAGTACTTC. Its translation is CASSQDSIMGQGGGETQYF.

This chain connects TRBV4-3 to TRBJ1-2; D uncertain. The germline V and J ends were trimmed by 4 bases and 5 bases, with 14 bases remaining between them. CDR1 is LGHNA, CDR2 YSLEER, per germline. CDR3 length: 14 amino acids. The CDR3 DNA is TGCGCCAGCAGCCCCCGCGGGGAAGTATATGGCTACACCTTC. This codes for CASSPRGEVYGYTF.

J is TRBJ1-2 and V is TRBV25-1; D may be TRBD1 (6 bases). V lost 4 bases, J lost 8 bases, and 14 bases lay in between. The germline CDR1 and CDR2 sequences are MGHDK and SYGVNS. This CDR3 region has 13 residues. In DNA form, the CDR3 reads TGTGCCAGCAGTGCTGGCAGGGGCGGAGGCTACACCTTC. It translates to CASSAGRGGGYTF.

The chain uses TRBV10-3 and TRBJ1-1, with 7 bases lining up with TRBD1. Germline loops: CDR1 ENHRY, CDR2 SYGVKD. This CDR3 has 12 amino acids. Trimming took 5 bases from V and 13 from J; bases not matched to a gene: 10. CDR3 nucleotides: TGTGCCATCAGTTCGGACAGGCAGAGTAATTTCTTT. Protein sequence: CAISSDRQSNFF.

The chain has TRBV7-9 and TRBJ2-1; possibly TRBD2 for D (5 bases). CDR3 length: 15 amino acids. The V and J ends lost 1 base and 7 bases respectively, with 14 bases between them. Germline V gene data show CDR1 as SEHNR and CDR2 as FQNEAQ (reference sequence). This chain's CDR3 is CASSLDGGRGNEQFF. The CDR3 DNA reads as TGTGCCAGCAGCTTAGATGGCGGTCGCGGGAATGAGCAGTTCTTC.

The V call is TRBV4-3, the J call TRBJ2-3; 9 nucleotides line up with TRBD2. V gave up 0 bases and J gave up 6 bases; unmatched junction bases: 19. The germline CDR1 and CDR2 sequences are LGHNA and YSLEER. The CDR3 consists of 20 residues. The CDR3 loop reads CASSQDPVGFGGGVVDTQYF. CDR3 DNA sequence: TGCGCCAGCAGCCAAGATCCGGTGGGGTTTGGCGGGGGGGTGGTGGATACGCAGTATTTT.

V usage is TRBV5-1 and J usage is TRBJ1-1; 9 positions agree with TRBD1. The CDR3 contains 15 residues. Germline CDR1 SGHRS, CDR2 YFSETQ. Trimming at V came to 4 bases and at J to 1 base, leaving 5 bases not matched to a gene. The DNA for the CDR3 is TGCGCCAGCAGCCCCCAGGGACAGGGGAACACTGAAGCTTTCTTT. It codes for CASSPQGQGNTEAFF. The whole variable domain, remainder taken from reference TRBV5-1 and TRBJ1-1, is KAGVTQTPRYLIKTRGQQVTLSCSPISGHRSVSWYQQTPGQGLQFLFEYFSETQRNKGNFPGRFSGRQFSNSRSEMNVSTLELGDSALYLCASSPQGQGNTEAFFGQGTRLTVV.

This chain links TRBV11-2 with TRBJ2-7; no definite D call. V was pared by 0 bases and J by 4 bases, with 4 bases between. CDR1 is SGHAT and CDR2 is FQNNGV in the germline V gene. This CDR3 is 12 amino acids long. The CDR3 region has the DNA TGTGCCAGCAGCTTAGATCGGTACGAGCAGTACTTC. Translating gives CASSLDRYEQYF.

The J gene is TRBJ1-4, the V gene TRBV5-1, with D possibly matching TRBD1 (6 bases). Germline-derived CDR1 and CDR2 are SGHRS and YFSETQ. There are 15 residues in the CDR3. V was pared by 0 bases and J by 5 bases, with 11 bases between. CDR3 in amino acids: CASSLVSGANEKLFF. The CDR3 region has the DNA TGCGCCAGCAGCTTGGTATCAGGGGCCAATGAAAAACTGTTTTTT.

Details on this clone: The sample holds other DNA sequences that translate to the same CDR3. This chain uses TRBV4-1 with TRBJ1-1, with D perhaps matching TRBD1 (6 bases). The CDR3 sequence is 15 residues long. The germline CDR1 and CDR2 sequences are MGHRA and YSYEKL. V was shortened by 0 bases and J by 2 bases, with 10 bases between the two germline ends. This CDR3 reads CASSQEGRGNTEAFF. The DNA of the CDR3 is TGCGCCAGCAGCCAAGAGGGCAGGGGAAACACTGAAGCTTTCTTT.

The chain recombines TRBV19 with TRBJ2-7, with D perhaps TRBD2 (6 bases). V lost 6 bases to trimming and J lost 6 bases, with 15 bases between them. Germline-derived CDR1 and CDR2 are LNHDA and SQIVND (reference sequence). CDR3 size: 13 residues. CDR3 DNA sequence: TGTGCCAGTAGCCTTCCCGGGCGGGGCGAGCAGTACTTC. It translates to CASSLPGRGEQYF.

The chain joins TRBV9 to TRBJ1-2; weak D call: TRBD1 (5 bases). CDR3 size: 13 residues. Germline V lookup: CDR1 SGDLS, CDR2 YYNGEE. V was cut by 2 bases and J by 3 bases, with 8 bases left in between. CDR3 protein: CASSVKQDYGYTF. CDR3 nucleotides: TGTGCCAGCAGCGTTAAACAGGACTATGGCTACACCTTC.

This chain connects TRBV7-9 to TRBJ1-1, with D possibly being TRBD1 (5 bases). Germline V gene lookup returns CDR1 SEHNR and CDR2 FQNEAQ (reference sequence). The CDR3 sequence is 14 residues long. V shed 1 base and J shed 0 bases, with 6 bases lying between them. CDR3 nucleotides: TGTGCCAGCAGCTTAGGGGGCTTGAACACTGAAGCTTTCTTT. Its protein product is CASSLGGLNTEAFF.

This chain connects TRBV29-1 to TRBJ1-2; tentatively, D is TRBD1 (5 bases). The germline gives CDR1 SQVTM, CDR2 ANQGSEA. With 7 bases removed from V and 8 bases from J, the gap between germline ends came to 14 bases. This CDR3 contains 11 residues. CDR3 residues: CSARLTVGYTF. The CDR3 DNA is TGCAGCGCCCGCCTGACAGTGGGCTACACCTTC. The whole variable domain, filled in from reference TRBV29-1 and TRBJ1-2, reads SAVISQKPSRDICQRGTSLTIQCQVDSQVTMMFWYRQQPGQSLTLIATANQGSEATYESGFVIDKFPISRPNLTFSTLTVSNMSPEDSSIYLCSARLTVGYTFGSGTRLTVV.

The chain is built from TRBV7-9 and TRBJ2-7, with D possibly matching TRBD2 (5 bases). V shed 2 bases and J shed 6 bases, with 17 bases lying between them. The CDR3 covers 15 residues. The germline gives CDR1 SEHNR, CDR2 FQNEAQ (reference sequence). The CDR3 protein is CASSLFRGRTLEQYF. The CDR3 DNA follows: TGTGCCAGCAGCTTATTTCGGGGAAGGACCCTCGAGCAGTACTTC.

This CDR3 is CAITPQINYGYTF. In DNA form, the CDR3 reads TGTGCCATCACCCCACAAATCAACTATGGCTACACCTTC. The V gene is TRBV10-3, the J gene TRBJ1-2; D unclear. The CDR3 has 13 amino acids. CDR1 is ENHRY and CDR2 is SYGVKD in the germline V gene. The ends were cut back, 7 bases at V and 2 bases at J, with 11 bases in the middle.

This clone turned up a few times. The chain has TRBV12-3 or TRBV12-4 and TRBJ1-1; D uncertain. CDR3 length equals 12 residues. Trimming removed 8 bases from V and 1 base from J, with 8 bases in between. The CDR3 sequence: CASLARNTEAFF. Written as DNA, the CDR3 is TGTGCCAGCCTTGCTAGGAACACTGAAGCTTTCTTT.

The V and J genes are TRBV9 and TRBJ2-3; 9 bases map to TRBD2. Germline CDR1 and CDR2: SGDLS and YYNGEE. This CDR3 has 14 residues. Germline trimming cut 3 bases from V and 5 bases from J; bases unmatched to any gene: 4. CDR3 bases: TGTGCCAGCAGCGATGGACTAGCGATAGATACGCAGTATTTT. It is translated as CASSDGLAIDTQYF.

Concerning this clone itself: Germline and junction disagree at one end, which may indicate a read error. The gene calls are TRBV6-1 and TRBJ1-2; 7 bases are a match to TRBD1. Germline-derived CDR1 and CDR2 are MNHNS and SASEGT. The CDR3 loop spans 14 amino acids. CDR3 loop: CASSEGGTVYGYTF. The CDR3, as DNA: TGTGCCAGCAGCGAAGGGGGGACAGTCTATGGCTACACCTTC.

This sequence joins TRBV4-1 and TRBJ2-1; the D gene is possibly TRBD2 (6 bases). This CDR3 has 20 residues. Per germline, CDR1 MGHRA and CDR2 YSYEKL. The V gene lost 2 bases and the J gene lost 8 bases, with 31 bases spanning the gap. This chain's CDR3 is CASSQSTPLRGGRIVDEQFF. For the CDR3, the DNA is TGCGCCAGCAGCCAAAGTACTCCCCTTCGCGGAGGGAGGATCGTAGATGAGCAGTTCTTC.

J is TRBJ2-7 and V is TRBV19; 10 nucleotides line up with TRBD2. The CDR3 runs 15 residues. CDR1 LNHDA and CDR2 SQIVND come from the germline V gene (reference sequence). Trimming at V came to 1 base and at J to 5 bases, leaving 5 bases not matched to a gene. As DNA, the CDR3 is TGTGCCAGTAGTATAGCAGCGGGGGGGCTGAACGAGCAGTACTTC. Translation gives CASSIAAGGLNEQYF.

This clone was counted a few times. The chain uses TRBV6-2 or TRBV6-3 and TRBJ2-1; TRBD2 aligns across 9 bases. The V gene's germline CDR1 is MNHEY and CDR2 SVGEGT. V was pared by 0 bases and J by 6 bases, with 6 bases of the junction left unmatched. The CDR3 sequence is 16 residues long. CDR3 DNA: TGTGCCAGCAGTTACTCTAGCGGGGGAAATACCAATGAGCAGTTCTTC. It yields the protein CASSYSSGGNTNEQFF.

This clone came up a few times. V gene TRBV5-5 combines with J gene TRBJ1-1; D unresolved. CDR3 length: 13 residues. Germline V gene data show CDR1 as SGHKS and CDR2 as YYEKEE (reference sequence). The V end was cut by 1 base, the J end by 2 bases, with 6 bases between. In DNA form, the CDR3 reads TGTGCCAGCAGCTTGCCAGGTAACACTGAAGCTTTCTTT. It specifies CASSLPGNTEAFF.

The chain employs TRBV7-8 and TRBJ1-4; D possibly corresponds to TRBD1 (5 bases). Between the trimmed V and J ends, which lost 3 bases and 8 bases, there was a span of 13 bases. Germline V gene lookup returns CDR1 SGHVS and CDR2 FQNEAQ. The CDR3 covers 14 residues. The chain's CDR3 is CASSLVGVGEKLFF. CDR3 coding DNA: TGTGCCAGCAGCTTGGTAGGGGTCGGGGAAAAACTGTTTTTT.

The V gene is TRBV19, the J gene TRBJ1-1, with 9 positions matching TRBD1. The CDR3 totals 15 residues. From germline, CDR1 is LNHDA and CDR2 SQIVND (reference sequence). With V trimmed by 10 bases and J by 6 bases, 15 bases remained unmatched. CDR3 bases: TGTGCCACTAAAACCCTTCGGACAGGGGCCCCTGAAGCTTTCTTT. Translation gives CATKTLRTGAPEAFF.

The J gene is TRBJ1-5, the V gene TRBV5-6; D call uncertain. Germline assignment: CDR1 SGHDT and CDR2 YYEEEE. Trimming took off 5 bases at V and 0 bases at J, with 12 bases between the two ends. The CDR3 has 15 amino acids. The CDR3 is CASSSLEGSNQPQHF. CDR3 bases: TGTGCCAGCAGTTCGCTTGAGGGTAGCAATCAGCCCCAGCATTTT.

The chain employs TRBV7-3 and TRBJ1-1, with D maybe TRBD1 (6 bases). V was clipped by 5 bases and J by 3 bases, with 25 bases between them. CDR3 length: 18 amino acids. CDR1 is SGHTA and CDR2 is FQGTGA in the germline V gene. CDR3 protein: CASSPWGRGASRDTEAFF. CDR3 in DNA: TGTGCCAGCAGCCCCTGGGGCAGGGGAGCTTCAAGAGACACTGAAGCTTTCTTT.